A single sample is the source of the 2 T cell receptor beta chains below, sequenced in a study of T cell responses to AZD1222 COVID-19 vaccine (dated by TCRdb to 2020 to 2022). Reading the label with the study, this specimen's time point is: about 28 days (+/-7) after the second vaccine dose. The sample's treatment or condition label, decoded: meningococcal conjugate vaccine given as trial control. The library was made by the immunoSEQ multiplex PCR assay. TCRdb took over this immuneACCESS table, retaining in-frame rearrangements with V and J assigned. Such tables are incomplete; in checked studies, under half of the missing clones stem from an unresolved V gene, and the remainder is unexplained. The sample contains approximately 130,000 clones, 90% of them found a single time. The top ten clonotypes cover just over 4% of the sample. This specimen was peripheral blood, taken 28 days after the second dose of the MenACWY control vaccine. Every receptor here comes from an adult who received the MenACWY meningococcal vaccine as a control.

This clone was seen just once. V usage is TRBV28 and J usage is TRBJ1-2; no clear D. Germline loops: CDR1 MDHEN, CDR2 SYDVKM. The CDR3 totals 14 residues. V was clipped by 4 bases and J by 1 base, with 10 bases between them. CDR3 nucleotides: TGTGCCAGCAGTTCCGCCCTAGTTAACTATGGCTACACCTTC. The encoded protein is CASSSALVNYGYTF.

About this clone itself: This specimen includes other DNA sequences encoding the same CDR3. The chain links TRBV5-4 to TRBJ1-2; D is unclear. V shed 0 bases and J shed 3 bases, with 9 bases lying between them. The germline CDR1 and CDR2 sequences are SGHNT and YYREEE (reference sequence). The CDR3 covers 14 residues. CDR3 sequence (DNA): TGTGCCAGCAGCTTGGGGCCGGGCGACTATGGCTACACCTTC. Amino acids: CASSLGPGDYGYTF.